This T cell receptor (beta chain) was observed in a study of blood T cell repertoires in COVID-19. Background on the study: Sample material is recorded as cDNA or gDNA derived from T cells, B-cell-depleted T cells, or PBMCs.

Trimming left V 3 bases short and J 5 bases short, with 17 bases between. This CDR3 contains 16 residues. The germline V gene encodes CDR1 MNHNS and CDR2 SASEGT. Enrolled through a virtual design, the participants were between 18 and 89 years of age and came from approximately 25 US areas. Original methodology: Amplification of reference gene primers provided the estimated nucleated cell counts. Generated by immunoSEQ multiplex PCR, the TCRdb table keeps only in-frame clones and is missing some. D and trimming were read from the DNA, whereas the V and J calls and clone size are those reported in that table. Of 310,000 or so clones listed, 87% are singletons.

The receptor was derived from a woman aged 18 to 35 who had recovered from COVID-19. The V and J genes are TRBV6-1 and TRBJ1-5; D not resolved. The sample taken for sequencing was PBMCs or T cells enriched from blood (not recorded which). The CDR3 sequence is CASSEDAGEGYQPQHF. DNA of the CDR3: TGTGCCAGCAGTGAGGACGCTGGGGAGGGCTATCAGCCCCAGCATTTT.